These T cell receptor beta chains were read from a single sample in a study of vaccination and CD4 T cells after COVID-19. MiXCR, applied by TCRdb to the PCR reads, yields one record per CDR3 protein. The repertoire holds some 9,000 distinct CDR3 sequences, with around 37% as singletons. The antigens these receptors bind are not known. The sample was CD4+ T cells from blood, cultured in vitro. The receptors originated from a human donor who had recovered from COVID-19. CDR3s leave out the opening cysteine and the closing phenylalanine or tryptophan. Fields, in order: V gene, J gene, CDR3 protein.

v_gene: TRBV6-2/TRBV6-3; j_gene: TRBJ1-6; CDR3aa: ASSYPQGTSPLH
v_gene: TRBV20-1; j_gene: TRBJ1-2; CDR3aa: SAYNTGTEANYGYT
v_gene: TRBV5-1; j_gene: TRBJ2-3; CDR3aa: ASSSGTSGVPDTQY
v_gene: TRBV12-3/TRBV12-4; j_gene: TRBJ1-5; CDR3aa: ASSGDRTLYQPQH
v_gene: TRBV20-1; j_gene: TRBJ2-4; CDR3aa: SARVRGGKNIQY
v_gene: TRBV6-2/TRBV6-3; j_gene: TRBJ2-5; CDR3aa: ASSYNPWTEQDQETQY
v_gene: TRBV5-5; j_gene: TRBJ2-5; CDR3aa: ASILTGGNQETQY
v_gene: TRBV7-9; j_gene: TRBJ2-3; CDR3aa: ASSLPGVDTDTQY
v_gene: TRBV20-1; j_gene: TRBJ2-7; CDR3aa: SASGGARYEQY
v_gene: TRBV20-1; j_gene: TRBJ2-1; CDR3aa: SASDFSGALNEQF
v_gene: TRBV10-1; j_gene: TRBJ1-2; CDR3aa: ASGTGDGYT
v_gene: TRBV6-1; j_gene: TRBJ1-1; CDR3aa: ASSVTGVTEAF
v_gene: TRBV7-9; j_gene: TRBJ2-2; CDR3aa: ASSSPRGSNTGELF
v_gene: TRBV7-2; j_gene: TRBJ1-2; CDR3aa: ASSSPGQGAHYGYT
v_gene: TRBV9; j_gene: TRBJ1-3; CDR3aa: ASSVARPDGYSGNTIY
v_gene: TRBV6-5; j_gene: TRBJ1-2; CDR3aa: ASSYSLEDRAGYGYT
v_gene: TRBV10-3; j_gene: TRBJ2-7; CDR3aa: ASSGGVYEQY
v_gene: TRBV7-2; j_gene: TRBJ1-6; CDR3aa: ASGRQGYNSPLH
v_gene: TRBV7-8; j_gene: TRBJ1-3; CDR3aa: ASSHPGVSGNTIY
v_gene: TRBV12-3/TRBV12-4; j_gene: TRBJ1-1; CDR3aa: ASNLPRATEAF
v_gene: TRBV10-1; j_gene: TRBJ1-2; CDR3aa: ASSDGGPYGYT
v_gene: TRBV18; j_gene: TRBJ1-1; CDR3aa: ASSSDRGTEAF
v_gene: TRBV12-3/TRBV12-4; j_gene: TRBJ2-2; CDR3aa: ASSLRQGGTGELF
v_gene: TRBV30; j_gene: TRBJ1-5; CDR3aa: AWGTVNSNQPQH
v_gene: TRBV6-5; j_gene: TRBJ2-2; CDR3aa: ASSYLRGGGELF
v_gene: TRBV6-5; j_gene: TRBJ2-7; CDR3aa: ASSYRRAYEQY
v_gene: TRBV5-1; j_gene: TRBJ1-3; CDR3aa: ASSLEGNSGNTIY
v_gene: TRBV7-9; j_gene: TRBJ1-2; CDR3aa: ASIGRRGQNYGYT
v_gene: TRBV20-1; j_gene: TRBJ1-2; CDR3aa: SARGIHYYGYT
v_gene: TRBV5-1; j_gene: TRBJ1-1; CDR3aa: ASSPLTGENTEAF
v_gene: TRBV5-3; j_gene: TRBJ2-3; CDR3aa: ASSFGAGGQDTQY
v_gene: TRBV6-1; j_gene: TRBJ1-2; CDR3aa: ASTQGNGYT
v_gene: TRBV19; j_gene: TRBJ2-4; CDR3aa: ASSVTGLAKNIQY
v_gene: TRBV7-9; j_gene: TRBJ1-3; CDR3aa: ASTVSGNTIY
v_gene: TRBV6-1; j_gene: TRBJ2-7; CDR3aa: ASSRQGWNEQY
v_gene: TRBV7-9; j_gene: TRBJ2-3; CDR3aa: ASTTTGLAAKSQY
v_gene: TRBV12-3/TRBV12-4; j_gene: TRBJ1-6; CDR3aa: ASTKNRPNSPLH
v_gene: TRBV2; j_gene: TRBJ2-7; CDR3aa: ASKDGTGWDHEQY
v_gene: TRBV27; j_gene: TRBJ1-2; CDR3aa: ASSFVPSQNGYT
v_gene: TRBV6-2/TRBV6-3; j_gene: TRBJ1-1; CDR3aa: ASSYRATEAF
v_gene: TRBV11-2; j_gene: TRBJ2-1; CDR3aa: ASSLISGGHFNEQF
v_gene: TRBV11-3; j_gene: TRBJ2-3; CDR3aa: ASSLTLGGGASTDTQY
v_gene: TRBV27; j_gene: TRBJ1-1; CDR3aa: ASSARDGMNTEAF
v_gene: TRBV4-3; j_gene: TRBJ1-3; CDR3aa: ASSQDVGQGAGNTIY
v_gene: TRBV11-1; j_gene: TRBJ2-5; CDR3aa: ASSLGLRGPRETQY
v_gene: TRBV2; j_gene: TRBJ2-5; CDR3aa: ASSGDRRETQY
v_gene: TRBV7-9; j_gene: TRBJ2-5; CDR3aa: ASTWGQETQY
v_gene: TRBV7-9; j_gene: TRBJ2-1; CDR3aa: ASSLRGSGGYNEQF
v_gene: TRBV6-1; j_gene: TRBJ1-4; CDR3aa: ASRQSRGSKQLMKNCF
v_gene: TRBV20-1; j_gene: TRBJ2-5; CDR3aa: SAEKGEYQETQY
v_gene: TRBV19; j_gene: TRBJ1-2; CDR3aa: ASSIDMTGGNGYT
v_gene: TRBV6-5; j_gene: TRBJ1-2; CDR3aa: ASSYNPDSYFNYGYT
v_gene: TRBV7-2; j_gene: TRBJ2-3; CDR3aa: ASASSGGTDTQY
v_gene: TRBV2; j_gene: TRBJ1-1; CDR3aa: ASSGQRNTEAF
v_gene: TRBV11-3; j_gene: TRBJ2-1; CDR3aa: AGGRGPGNEQF
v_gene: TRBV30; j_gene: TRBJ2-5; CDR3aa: AWSRGLDRQETQY
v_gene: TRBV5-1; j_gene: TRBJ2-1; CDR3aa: ASSLDVSYNEQF